This TCR beta chain is drawn from a study of blood T cell repertoires in COVID-19. Generated by immunoSEQ multiplex PCR, the TCRdb table keeps only in-frame clones and is missing some. This table has around 72,000 clones, nearly 90% appearing once. Per the germline V gene, CDR1 is ENHRY and CDR2 is SYGVKD. Trimming removed 0 bases at V and 0 bases at J, with 15 bases between. CDR3 length: 17 residues. This rearrangement joins TRBV10-3 to TRBJ2-7; D is possibly TRBD1 (6 bases). The source material was peripheral blood. The receptor's source is a man between 45 and 60 years old with acute or convalescent COVID-19. The CDR3 reads CAISESLYRASSYEQYF. The CDR3 DNA reads as TGTGCCATCAGTGAGTCGCTTTACAGGGCCAGCTCCTACGAGCAGTACTTC.